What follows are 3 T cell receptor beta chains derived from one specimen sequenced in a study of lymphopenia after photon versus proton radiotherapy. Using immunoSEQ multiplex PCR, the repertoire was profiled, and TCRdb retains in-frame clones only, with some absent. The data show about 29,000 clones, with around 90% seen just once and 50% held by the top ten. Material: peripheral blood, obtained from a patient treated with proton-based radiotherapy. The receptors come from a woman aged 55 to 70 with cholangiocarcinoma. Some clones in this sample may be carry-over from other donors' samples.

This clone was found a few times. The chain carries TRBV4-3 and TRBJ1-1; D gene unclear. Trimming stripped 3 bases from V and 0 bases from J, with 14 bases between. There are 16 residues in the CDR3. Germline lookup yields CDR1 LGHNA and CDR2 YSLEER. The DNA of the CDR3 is TGCGCCAGCAGCCACGTCGCCGGGATTATGAACACTGAAGCTTTCTTT. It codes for CASSHVAGIMNTEAFF.

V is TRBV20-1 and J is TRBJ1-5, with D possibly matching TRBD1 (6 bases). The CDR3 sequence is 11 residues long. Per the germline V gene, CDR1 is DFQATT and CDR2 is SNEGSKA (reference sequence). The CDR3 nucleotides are TGCACCAGGGGATGCGATCAGCCCCAGCATTTT. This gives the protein CTRGCDQPQHF.

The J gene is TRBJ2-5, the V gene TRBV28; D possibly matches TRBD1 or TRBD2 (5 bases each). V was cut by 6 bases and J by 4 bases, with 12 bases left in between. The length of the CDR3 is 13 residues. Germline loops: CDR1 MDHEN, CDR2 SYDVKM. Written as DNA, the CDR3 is TGTGCCAGCAGGCCCCAGGGACGAGAGACCCAGTACTTC. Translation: CASRPQGRETQYF.